Detailed here is one T cell receptor beta chain. Its antigen remains unknown. The method, 5' RACE with UMI labels, was used to prepare the TRB cDNA libraries. TCRdb reanalyzed the 5' RACE reads, giving one entry per CDR3 protein sequence and no DNA. This repertoire includes about 81,000 distinct CDR3 sequences. The source of the sample is a study of CXCR3-negative and CXCR3-positive naive CD8 T cells. Notes on the study in general: Because surface CD5 did not distinguish the naive subsets, TCR strength was inferred from TRB CDR3 properties.

The CDR3 consists of 13 residues. The germline CDR1 and CDR2 sequences are SGHAT and FQDESV (reference sequence). The rearrangement joins TRBV11-1 to TRBJ2-2; TCRdb reports TRBD1, a call that lacks DNA to check it against. Sequencing input: naive CXCR3- CD8+ T cells from blood. Specified subset: CD45RO-CCR7+CD27+CD95- naive CD8+ T cells lacking CXCR3 (TNR3-). This TCR derives from a human donor in good health. Some clones in this sample may be carry-over from other donors' samples. CDR3 sequence: CASSYTGTGELFF.